The clone carrying this TCR beta chain was recorded only once. Its antigen remains unidentified. The sample comes from a study of shared clonotypes between healthy human individuals. Study findings and constraints: Clonotypes not shared had lower generation probabilities than those common to all four donors. Naive subsets generally had larger estimated richness than memory subsets.

Each sorted subset replicate got 200 ng genomic DNA, 25,000 to 35,000 genomes. Under the authors' procedure: With immunoSEQ giving junction-only sequences and no quality scores, filtering differed. Produced via immunoSEQ multiplex PCR; TCRdb's table is partial and in-frame only. That table furnishes V, J and clone size, whereas the DNA furnished D and trimming. This table holds around 2.3 million clones, more than 90% found once. Germline CDR1 SGHNT, CDR2 YYREEE (reference sequence). Trimming took 1 base from V and 7 from J; bases not matched to a gene: 5. This CDR3 has 15 amino acids. The clonotype comes from a young man in good health. The J gene is TRBJ1-6, the V gene TRBV5-4, with 7 bases that match TRBD1. Sequenced: naive CD4+ T cells sorted from blood. Described subset: CD45RA+ positively selected. Written as DNA, the CDR3 is TGTGCCAGCAGCTTGACGGGACAGATAAATTCACCCCTCCACTTT. It codes for CASSLTGQINSPLHF.